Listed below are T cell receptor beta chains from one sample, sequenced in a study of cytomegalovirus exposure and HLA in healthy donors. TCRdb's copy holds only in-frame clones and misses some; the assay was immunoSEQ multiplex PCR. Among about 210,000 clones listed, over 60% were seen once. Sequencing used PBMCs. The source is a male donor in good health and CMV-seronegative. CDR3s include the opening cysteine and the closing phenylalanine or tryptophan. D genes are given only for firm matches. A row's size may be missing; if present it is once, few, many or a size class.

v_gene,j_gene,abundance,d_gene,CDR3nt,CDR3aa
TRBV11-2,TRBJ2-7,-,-,TGTGCCAGCAGCTTAGACCCCGCGAGTAGGGTAGGGGTCGAGCAGTACTTC,CASSLDPASRVGVEQYF
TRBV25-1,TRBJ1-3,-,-,TGTGCCAGCAGTGAACGACAGGCAATTCTTGGAAACACCATATATTTT,CASSERQAILGNTIYF
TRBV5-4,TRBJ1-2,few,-,TGTGCCAGCAGCACTCCGGGGGAACCCCGCTATGGCTACACCTTC,CASSTPGEPRYGYTF
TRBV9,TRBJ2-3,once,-,TGTGCCAGCAGCGTAGTGCGAGGGACAGATACGCAGTATTTT,CASSVVRGTDTQYF
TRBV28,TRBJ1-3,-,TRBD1,TGTGCCAGCAGTACACGACAGGGAACCTCTGGAAACACCATATATTTT,CASSTRQGTSGNTIYF
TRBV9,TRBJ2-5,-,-,TGTGCCAGCAGCGAAGGCGGTCAAGAGACCCAGTACTTC,CASSEGGQETQYF
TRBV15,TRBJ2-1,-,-,TGTGCCACCAGCAGAGAGAGGGGGGGCCGTCTCGATGAGCAGTTCTTC,CATSRERGGRLDEQFF
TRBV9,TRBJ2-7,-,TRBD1,TGTGCCAGCAGCCGGGACAGGGCCTCCTACGAGCAGTACTTC,CASSRDRASYEQYF
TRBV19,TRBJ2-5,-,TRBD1,TGTGCCAGTAGTATAGATTGGGGACAGGGGGAAGAAGAGACCCAGTACTTC,CASSIDWGQGEEETQYF
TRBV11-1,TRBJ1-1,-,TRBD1,TGTGCCAGCAGCTTTCGACAGGGAGATACTGAAGCTTTCTTT,CASSFRQGDTEAFF
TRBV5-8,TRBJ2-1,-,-,TGTGCCAGCAGCTTGACAGGGACGGGTGAGCAGTTCTTC,CASSLTGTGEQFF
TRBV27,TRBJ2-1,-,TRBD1,TGTGCCAGCAGTTTAACAGGGGGCGGGAATGAGCAGTTCTTC,CASSLTGGGNEQFF
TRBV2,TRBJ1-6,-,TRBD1,TGTGCCGGCTGGGGGACGACAGGGGGATCTAATTCACCCCTCCACTTT,CAGWGTTGGSNSPLHF
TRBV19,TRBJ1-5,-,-,TGTGCCAGTAGTCCCACACAGCACCAGCCCCAGCATTTT,CASSPTQHQPQHF
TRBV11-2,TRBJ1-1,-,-,TGTGCCAGCAGCCCGACACTAGGGAACACTGAAGCTTTCTTT,CASSPTLGNTEAFF
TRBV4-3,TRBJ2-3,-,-,TGCGCCAGCAGCCAAGATGGAGGGGGCGCCGTGAATACGCAGTATTTT,CASSQDGGGAVNTQYF
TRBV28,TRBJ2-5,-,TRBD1,TGTGCCAGCAGTACCACGGGACAGGGGGCCGCAGAGACCCAGTACTTC,CASSTTGQGAAETQYF
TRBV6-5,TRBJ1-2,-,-,TGTGCCAGCAGTTCTCGGACAGCCGCGGCTGGCTACACCTTC,CASSSRTAAAGYTF
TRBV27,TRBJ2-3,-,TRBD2,TGTGCCAGCAGTAATCTAGCGGGTATCCCAGATACGCAGTATTTT,CASSNLAGIPDTQYF
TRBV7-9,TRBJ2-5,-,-,TGTTCCAGCAGCCGCATAGGGGCTGGGGAGACCCAGTACTTC,CSSSRIGAGETQYF
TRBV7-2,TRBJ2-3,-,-,TGTGCCAGCAGCCCCCCGCTAGCCTTCCCTACGCAGTATTTT,CASSPPLAFPTQYF
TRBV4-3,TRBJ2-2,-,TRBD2,TGCGCCAGCAGCCCAGCCTGGGGGGGTGCCGGGGAGCTGTTTTTT,CASSPAWGGAGELFF
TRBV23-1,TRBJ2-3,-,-,TGCGCCAGCAGTCAATTCCGCAGAGATACGCAGTATTTT,CASSQFRRDTQYF
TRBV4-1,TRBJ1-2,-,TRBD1,TGCGCCAGCAGCCAGACTGTGACACAGGGGTTAGTTTATGGCTACACCTTC,CASSQTVTQGLVYGYTF
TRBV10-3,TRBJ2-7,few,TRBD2,TGTGCCATCAGTGAACCCGGACTAGCGGGGGGGCCCTACGAGCAGTACTTC,CAISEPGLAGGPYEQYF
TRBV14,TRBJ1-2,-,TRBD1,TGTGCCAGCAGCCCCTCGACAGGGAATCCTTATGGCTACACCTTC,CASSPSTGNPYGYTF
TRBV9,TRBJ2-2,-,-,TGTGCCAGCAAGGGGGGGCAGACCGGGGAGCTGTTTTTT,CASKGGQTGELFF
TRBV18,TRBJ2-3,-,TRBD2,TGTGCCAGCTCACCATTAGCGGGAGGTACAGATACGCAGTATTTT,CASSPLAGGTDTQYF
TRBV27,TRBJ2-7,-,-,TGTGCCAGCAGTTTATATGGGGACTCTACTATCCACGAGCAGTACTTC,CASSLYGDSTIHEQYF
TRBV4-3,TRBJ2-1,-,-,TGCGCCAGCAGCCACAGATCTTGGGGCCCTGAGCAGTTCTTC,CASSHRSWGPEQFF
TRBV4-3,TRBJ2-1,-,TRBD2,TGCGCCAGCAGCCAGGATAGCGGGTACAACTACAATGAGCAGTTCTTC,CASSQDSGYNYNEQFF
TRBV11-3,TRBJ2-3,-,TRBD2,TGTGCCAGCAGCTCCCGGACTAGCGGGAGTTTCGCAGATACGCAGTATTTT,CASSSRTSGSFADTQYF
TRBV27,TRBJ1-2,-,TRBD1,TGTGCCAGCAAAACGGACAGGGAGTATTACTATGGCTACACCTTC,CASKTDREYYYGYTF
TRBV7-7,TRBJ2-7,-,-,TGTGCCAGCAGCTTATCCGGAGGATACGAGCAGTACTTC,CASSLSGGYEQYF
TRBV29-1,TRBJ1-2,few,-,TGCAGCGTCGCAAGTCGTTCCGGGAAAGCCTATGGCTACACCTTC,CSVASRSGKAYGYTF
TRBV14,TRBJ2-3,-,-,TGTGCCAGCAGCCAAGCTGGGGGCCCCACAGATACGCAGTATTTT,CASSQAGGPTDTQYF
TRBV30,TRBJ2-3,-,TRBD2,TGTGCCTGGAGTGACGGGAGGGCCGTGGATACGCAGTATTTT,CAWSDGRAVDTQYF
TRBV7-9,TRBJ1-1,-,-,TGTGCCAGCAGCTTAGCGGGGGGGAACACTGAAGCTTTCTTT,CASSLAGGNTEAFF
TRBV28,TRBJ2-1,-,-,TGTGCCAGCAGTGGGTCCAGCGGAAGCTCCTACAATGAGCAGTTCTTC,CASSGSSGSSYNEQFF
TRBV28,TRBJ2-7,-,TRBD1,TGTGCCAGCACCCCGGGACAGGGCCAGTACTTC,CASTPGQGQYF
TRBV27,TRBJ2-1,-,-,TGTGCCAGCAGTTCCACAGGGCAAACGAACAATGAGCAGTTCTTC,CASSSTGQTNNEQFF
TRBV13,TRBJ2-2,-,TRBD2,TGTGCCAGCAGCTTACAAGGACTAGCGGGCGGGGAGCTGTTTTTT,CASSLQGLAGGELFF
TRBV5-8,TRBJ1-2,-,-,TGTGCCAGCAGCTCGAGACAGATCTATGGCTACACCTTC,CASSSRQIYGYTF
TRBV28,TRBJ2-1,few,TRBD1,TGTGCCAGCAGTCACGGGACAGGGGGCCATGAGCAGTTCTTC,CASSHGTGGHEQFF
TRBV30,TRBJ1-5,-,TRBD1,TGTGCCTGGAGCGCGGGACAGGGGTTCAGTCAGCCCCAGCATTTT,CAWSAGQGFSQPQHF
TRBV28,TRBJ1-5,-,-,TGTGCCAGCAGTTTATTAAGGGGTCCTTCTAATCAGCCCCAGCATTTT,CASSLLRGPSNQPQHF
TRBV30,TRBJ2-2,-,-,TGTGCCTGGAGCATACTAGGCCCGAACACCGGGGAGCTGTTTTTT,CAWSILGPNTGELFF
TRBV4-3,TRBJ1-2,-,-,TGCGCCAGCAGCCAAGGTCGCGGGGGTAACTATGGCTACACCTTC,CASSQGRGGNYGYTF
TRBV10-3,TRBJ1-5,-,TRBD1,TGTGCCACCAGGGGGGAGGGGTTTAATCAGCCCCAGCATTTT,CATRGEGFNQPQHF
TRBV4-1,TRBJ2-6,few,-,TGCGCCAGCAGCCAAGTCCCGTCTGGGGCCAACGTCCTGACTTTC,CASSQVPSGANVLTF
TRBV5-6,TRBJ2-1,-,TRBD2,TGTGCCAGCAGCGGAGGACTAGCGGGATGGAATGAGCAGTTCTTC,CASSGGLAGWNEQFF
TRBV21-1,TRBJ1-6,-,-,TGTGCCAGCAGCAAAGAGCCCTCCGGAGGTGGCCCCTATAATTCACCCCTCCACTTT,CASSKEPSGGGPYNSPLHF
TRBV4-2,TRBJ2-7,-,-,TGTGCCAGCAGCCAAGAATTTCGGGACACGAGCTCCTACGAGCAGTACTTC,CASSQEFRDTSSYEQYF